Below are 22 T cell receptor beta chains sequenced from a single sample in a study of CD8+ T cells in alopecia areata. This sample's treatment: oral pan-JAK inhibitor, 5-10 mg twice daily. RNA, once extracted, was reverse transcribed into cDNA for use as the sequencing template. Using immunoSEQ multiplex PCR, the repertoire was profiled, and TCRdb retains in-frame clones only, with some absent. This table has under 130,000 clones, just over 85% appearing once. Sequenced material: CD8+ T cells sorted from blood, taken at approximately week 34, from a patient treated with tofacitinib. The origin of the receptors is a human donor with alopecia areata.

The chain is built from TRBV29-1 and TRBJ2-1; no definite D call. The CDR3 length is 12 residues. The germline gives CDR1 SQVTM, CDR2 ANQGSEA. V lost 6 bases and J 4 bases, leaving 10 bases between the germline ends. The CDR3 is CSVELNYNEQFF. The CDR3 bases are TGCAGCGTAGAACTCAATTACAATGAGCAGTTCTTC.

This clone was detected only once. J is TRBJ2-3 and V is TRBV5-4; D ambiguous. V was clipped by 4 bases and J by 1 base, with 10 bases between them. The length of the CDR3 is 14 residues. Germline CDR1 and CDR2: SGHNT and YYREEE (reference sequence). Written as DNA, the CDR3 is TGTGCCAGCAGCCCGACCGTAGGCACAGATACGCAGTATTTT. The encoded protein is CASSPTVGTDTQYF.

J is TRBJ2-1 and V is TRBV29-1; D perhaps matches TRBD2 (5 bases). CDR3 size: 13 residues. Germline values: CDR1 SQVTM, CDR2 ANQGSEA. V shed 3 bases and J shed 1 base, with 7 bases lying between them. CDR3 bases: TGCAGCGTTGAGGGCGGGTCCTACAATGAGCAGTTCTTC. Its translation is CSVEGGSYNEQFF.

The rearrangement joins TRBV29-1 to TRBJ1-2, with 7 bases aligning to TRBD1. The V segment lost 4 bases and the J segment 8 bases; nucleotides outside the gene matches: 13. CDR1 SQVTM and CDR2 ANQGSEA come from the germline V gene. The CDR3 runs to 14 residues. DNA of the CDR3: TGCAGCGTTGTGGTTGTGGCCAGGGGGGGCGGCTACACCTTC. Its translation is CSVVVVARGGGYTF.

V usage is TRBV5-6 and J usage is TRBJ2-7, with 7 positions matching TRBD2. Trimming at V came to 2 bases and at J to 0 bases, leaving 5 bases not matched to a gene. CDR3 length equals 15 residues. CDR1 is SGHDT and CDR2 is YYEEEE in the germline V gene. CDR3 nucleotide sequence: TGTGCCAGCAGCTTATTTCTAGCGGTCTCCTACGAGCAGTACTTC. It yields the protein CASSLFLAVSYEQYF.

The chain joins TRBV5-1 to TRBJ2-7; 7 bases align to TRBD1. Per the germline V gene, CDR1 is SGHRS and CDR2 is YFSETQ. Trimming cost V 4 bases and J 2 bases; bases outside gene matches: 9. The CDR3 is 15 residues long. The CDR3 DNA reads TGCGCCAGCAGCCCCGGGACAGACCTAACCTACGAGCAGTACTTC. This codes for CASSPGTDLTYEQYF. Looking up the rest from reference TRBV5-1 and TRBJ2-7 gives the full variable domain: KAGVTQTPRYLIKTRGQQVTLSCSPISGHRSVSWYQQTPGQGLQFLFEYFSETQRNKGNFPGRFSGRQFSNSRSEMNVSTLELGDSALYLCASSPGTDLTYEQYFGPGTRLTVT.

The genes are TRBV14 and TRBJ2-5; 8 nucleotides align to TRBD1. Germline V CDR1 and CDR2: SGHDN, FVKESK. Trimming removed 0 bases from V and 11 bases from J; junction bases left unmatched: 14. The length of the CDR3 is 16 residues. Here the CDR3 reads CASSQELGRGLWEQYF. Here the CDR3 DNA reads TGTGCCAGCAGCCAAGAATTAGGCAGGGGGCTTTGGGAGCAGTACTTC.

V is TRBV4-1 and J is TRBJ2-7; perhaps TRBD2 as D (5 bases). With 2 bases removed from V and 1 base from J, the gap between germline ends came to 9 bases. Germline-derived CDR1 and CDR2 are MGHRA and YSYEKL. The CDR3 covers 14 residues. The CDR3 DNA reads as TGCGCCAGCAGCCAAATCGGGAAATCCTACGAGCAGTACTTC. It is translated as CASSQIGKSYEQYF.

J is TRBJ2-7 and V is TRBV27; D unresolved. The CDR3 spans 14 residues. Germline CDR1 is MNHEY and CDR2 is SMNVEV (reference sequence). Trimming cost V 3 bases and J 0 bases, with 9 bases left between them. The CDR3 nucleotides read TGTGCCAGCAGTTTGGCAGGAGACTCCTACGAGCAGTACTTC. It codes for CASSLAGDSYEQYF.

Note on this clone: This CDR3 is also generated by other DNA sequences in the sample. The chain has TRBV4-1 and TRBJ1-1, with D perhaps TRBD1 (6 bases). V was clipped by 2 bases and J by 4 bases, with 8 bases between them. There are 13 residues in the CDR3. Germline assignment: CDR1 MGHRA and CDR2 YSYEKL. The CDR3 reads CASSQRGGTEAFF. CDR3 in DNA: TGCGCCAGCAGCCAACGAGGGGGCACTGAAGCTTTCTTT.

The V and J genes are TRBV19 and TRBJ1-3, with no clear D. The CDR3 covers 15 residues. The germline CDR1 and CDR2 sequences are LNHDA and SQIVND (reference sequence). Trimming removed 11 bases from V and 0 bases from J, with 17 bases in between. CDR3: CAASRSLSSGNTIYF. Written as DNA, the CDR3 is TGTGCCGCATCGCGGAGCCTGAGCTCTGGAAACACCATATATTTT.

J is TRBJ2-7 and V is TRBV5-1, with D possibly matching TRBD1 (6 bases). Germline V lookup: CDR1 SGHRS, CDR2 YFSETQ. Trimming pared 2 bases from V and 2 bases from J, leaving 11 bases between. CDR3 size: 14 residues. CDR3 sequence (DNA): TGCGCCAGCAGCTTCGCAGGGGAAGCCTACGAGCAGTACTTC. Translating gives CASSFAGEAYEQYF.

This chain joins TRBV6-1 and TRBJ2-3; D is possibly TRBD1 (5 bases). The CDR3 covers 12 residues. In germline, CDR1 is MNHNS, CDR2 SASEGT. V gave up 6 bases and J gave up 5 bases, with 9 bases separating them. The CDR3 sequence: CASSLGVDTQYF. The CDR3 coding sequence is TGTGCCAGCAGCCTAGGGGTAGATACGCAGTATTTT.

The chain recombines TRBV4-1 with TRBJ2-4, with D perhaps assigned TRBD1 or TRBD2 (5 bases each). CDR1 and CDR2 (germline): MGHRA, YSYEKL. This CDR3 has 14 residues. Between the trimmed V and J ends, which lost 3 bases and 8 bases, there was a span of 14 bases. CDR3 DNA: TGCGCCAGCAGCCATTCCCGGGGCAGTGACATTCAGTACTTC. The encoded protein is CASSHSRGSDIQYF.

The V and J genes are TRBV27 and TRBJ2-3; D unclear. CDR1 is MNHEY, CDR2 SMNVEV, per germline (reference sequence). Trimming shortened V by 4 bases and J by 4 bases, and 9 bases separated the two germline ends. The CDR3 contains 13 residues. CDR3: CASSYVGPDTQYF. The CDR3 bases are TGTGCCAGCAGTTACGTCGGTCCAGATACGCAGTATTTT.

The J gene is TRBJ2-7, the V gene TRBV5-1; the match to TRBD2 covers 11 bases. Looked up from germline, CDR1 is SGHRS and CDR2 is YFSETQ. The CDR3 length is 15 residues. Trimming at V came to 6 bases and at J to 4 bases, leaving 9 bases not matched to a gene. CDR3 residues: CASTSGTSGLYEQYF. CDR3 in DNA: TGCGCCAGCACCTCGGGGACTAGCGGCTTATACGAGCAGTACTTC. Full variable domain (outside the CDR3, taken from reference TRBV5-1 and TRBJ2-7): KAGVTQTPRYLIKTRGQQVTLSCSPISGHRSVSWYQQTPGQGLQFLFEYFSETQRNKGNFPGRFSGRQFSNSRSEMNVSTLELGDSALYLCASTSGTSGLYEQYFGPGTRLTVT.

V and J are TRBV18 and TRBJ2-3; 8 nucleotides align to TRBD2. The CDR3 sequence is 14 residues long. J was trimmed by 1 base and V by 5 bases; bases with no gene match: 2. Germline V gene sequence: CDR1 KGHSH, CDR2 LQKENI. DNA of the CDR3: TGTGCCAGCTCAGAAGCGGGAGGCACAGATACGCAGTATTTT. This codes for CASSEAGGTDTQYF.

This clone was counted once. V usage is TRBV2 and J usage is TRBJ1-1; D not resolved. V was cut by 7 bases and J by 4 bases, with 19 bases left in between. Germline V gene sequence: CDR1 SNHLY, CDR2 FYNNEI. The CDR3 sequence is 15 residues long. CDR3 region: CASTDRPTVPTEAFF. The CDR3 DNA reads TGTGCCAGCACTGATCGACCAACAGTCCCCACTGAAGCTTTCTTT.

The V gene is TRBV7-9, the J gene TRBJ2-7, with 8 positions matching TRBD1. The CDR3 length is 14 residues. The V gene end was trimmed by 5 bases and the J gene end by 2 bases; junction bases not matched to a gene: 5. Germline V lookup: CDR1 SEHNR, CDR2 FQNEAQ (reference sequence). The CDR3 spells CASSPRDRTYEQYF. The CDR3 DNA sequence: TGTGCCAGCAGCCCCCGGGACAGGACCTACGAGCAGTACTTC.

This rearrangement joins TRBV9 to TRBJ2-3, with TRBD2 identical over 11 bases. The V gene's germline CDR1 is SGDLS and CDR2 YYNGEE. The CDR3 consists of 16 residues. V was clipped by 3 bases and J by 6 bases; unmatched bases: 9. The CDR3 bases are TGTGCCAGCAGCGAGCAGGGACTAGCGGAGAGGGATACGCAGTATTTT. It yields the protein CASSEQGLAERDTQYF.

The V and J genes are TRBV11-2 and TRBJ2-1; TRBD1 aligns across 7 bases. CDR1 is SGHAT and CDR2 is FQNNGV in the germline V gene. The V and J ends lost 0 bases and 12 bases, in that order; junction bases with no gene match: 8. The CDR3 covers 14 residues. The CDR3 sequence: CASSLDQRGRGQFF. In nucleotides, the CDR3 is TGTGCCAGCAGCTTAGATCAAAGGGGGCGCGGGCAGTTCTTC.

This clone was observed a few times. The rearrangement uses TRBV7-9 and TRBJ2-1, with 9 bases that match TRBD2. V was pared by 5 bases and J by 7 bases, with 9 bases of the junction left unmatched. Germline V gives CDR1 SEHNR, CDR2 FQNEAQ (reference sequence). CDR3 length equals 15 residues. CDR3 sequence: CASSHSGRARNEQFF. The CDR3 bases are TGTGCCAGCAGCCATAGCGGGAGAGCCCGAAATGAGCAGTTCTTC.